This T cell receptor beta chain was found in a study of cytomegalovirus exposure and HLA in healthy donors. As for the study in general: One earlier analysis, a look at about 179 million T cells, found some 120 million unique TCR beta sequences. General study points: It was in a later analysis that TCR association rates were seen to vary by HLA locus, highest for DRB1 and lowest for HLA-C. Apart from CMV serostatus, no immune exposure information was available. A later analysis found that most CMV-associated TCR beta chains appeared HLA-restricted.

Comments on this clone: Its target is unknown.

The PCR ran on 60 Vbeta and 13 Jbeta primers. Clones were sequenced by immunoSEQ multiplex PCR, and TCRdb holds only the in-frame ones, with some missing. The sample consists of about 130,000 clones, around three quarters of them appearing once. V lost 3 bases and J lost 2; bases outside the gene matches: 21. This CDR3 region has 20 residues. From germline, CDR1 is SGHRS and CDR2 YFSETQ. Sample: PBMCs. The TCR originated in a man aged 40-55 years in good health and CMV-seronegative. J is TRBJ2-7 and V is TRBV5-1; 9 nucleotides line up with TRBD2. CDR3 residues: CASSSHGIRIAGDAPYEQYF. CDR3 DNA: TGCGCCAGCAGCTCCCACGGGATTAGAATAGCGGGGGATGCCCCCTACGAGCAGTACTTC.